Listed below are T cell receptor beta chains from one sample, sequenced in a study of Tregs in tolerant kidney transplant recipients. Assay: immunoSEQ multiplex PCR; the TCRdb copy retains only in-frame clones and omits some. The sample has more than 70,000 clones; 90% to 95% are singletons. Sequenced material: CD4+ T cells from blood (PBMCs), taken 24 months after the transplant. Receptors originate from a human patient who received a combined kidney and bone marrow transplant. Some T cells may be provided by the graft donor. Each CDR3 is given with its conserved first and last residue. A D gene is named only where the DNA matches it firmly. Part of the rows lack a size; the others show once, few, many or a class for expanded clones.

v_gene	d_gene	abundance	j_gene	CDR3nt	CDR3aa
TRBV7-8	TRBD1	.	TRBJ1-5	TGTGCCAGCAGCTTCGGGACAGGGGCTAATGGGCCCCAGCATTTT	CASSFGTGANGPQHF
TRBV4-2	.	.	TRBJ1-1	TGTGCCAGCAGCCAAATTCAGGGGTTTAACACTGAAGCTTTCTTT	CASSQIQGFNTEAFF
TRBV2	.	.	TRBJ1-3	TGTGCCAGCAGGGTGAGGGGGGGTTCTGGAAACACCATATATTTT	CASRVRGGSGNTIYF
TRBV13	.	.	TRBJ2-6	TGTGCCAGCAGCAGCGCAGGGTCTGGGGCCAACGTCCTGACTTTC	CASSSAGSGANVLTF
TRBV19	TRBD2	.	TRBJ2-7	TGTGCCAGTAGTATAGCCCGGGCTAGCGGAACCTACGAGCAGTACTTC	CASSIARASGTYEQYF
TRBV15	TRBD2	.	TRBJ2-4	TGTGCCACCAGCAGACATAGCGGGAGGGCATACATTCAGTACTTC	CATSRHSGRAYIQYF
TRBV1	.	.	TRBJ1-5	TGCACCAGCAGCCAAGATTTTCCCACGCGGGGGGTTAGCAATCAGCCCCAGCATTTT	CTSSQDFPTRGVSNQPQHF
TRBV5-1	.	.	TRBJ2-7	TGCGCCAGCAGCCTCCGGGACTTAGGCGAGCAGTACTTC	CASSLRDLGEQYF
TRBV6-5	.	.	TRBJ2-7	TGTGCCAGCAGACGGGACTACGAGCAGTACTTC	CASRRDYEQYF
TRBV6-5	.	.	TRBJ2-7	TGTGCCAGCGGGCGACAGGCGGCTTACGAGCAGTACTTC	CASGRQAAYEQYF
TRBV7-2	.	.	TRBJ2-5	TGTGCCAGCAGCTTAGGTCCTCGAGAGACCCAGTACTTC	CASSLGPRETQYF
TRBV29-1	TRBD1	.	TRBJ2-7	TGCAGCGTCGCTAGGGACAGGGTTTACGAGCAGTACTTC	CSVARDRVYEQYF
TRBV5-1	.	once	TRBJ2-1	TGCGCCAGCAGCTTGGCTAGGAACTCCTACAATGAGCAGTTCTTC	CASSLARNSYNEQFF
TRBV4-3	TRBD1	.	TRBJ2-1	TGCGCCAGCAGCCAAGAAGGGACAGGGGCTAATGAGCAGTTCTTC	CASSQEGTGANEQFF
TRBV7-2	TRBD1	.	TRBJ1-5	TGTGCCAGCAGCTTACAGGGGGCTCAACAGCCCCAGCATTTT	CASSLQGAQQPQHF
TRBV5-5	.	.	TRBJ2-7	TGTGCCAGCAGCTTGGTCGCGGTGGAGTACTTC	CASSLVAVEYF
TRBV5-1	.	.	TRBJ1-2	TGCGCCAGCAGCATCGGTGGCTATGGCTACACCTTC	CASSIGGYGYTF